This TCR beta chain is from a study of control samples from healthy donors and cancer patients. Germline V CDR1 and CDR2: MGHDK, SYGVNS. V shed 7 bases and J shed 7 bases, with 14 bases lying between them. CDR3 length equals 13 residues. Profiled with immunoSEQ multiplex PCR; TCRdb holds only in-frame clones, not every one. Among around 130,000 clones listed, 80% to 90% were seen once. The sequenced material came from blood. This receptor was obtained from a man between 45 and 60 years old in good health. The chain combines TRBV25-1 with TRBJ2-1, with a weak D call TRBD1 (6 bases). CDR3: CASTFSGTNEQFF. The CDR3 DNA follows: TGTGCCAGCACTTTTTCCGGGACAAATGAGCAGTTCTTC.